These 20 T cell receptor beta chains were sequenced from one sample in a study of cytomegalovirus exposure and HLA in healthy donors. A multiplex PCR was run with 60 Vbeta primers and 13 Jbeta primers. Using immunoSEQ multiplex PCR, the repertoire was profiled, and TCRdb retains in-frame clones only, with some absent. This table has about 180,000 clones, over 80% appearing once. The sample was PBMCs. These receptors originate from a middle-aged man in good health and CMV-seronegative.

V usage is TRBV7-2 and J usage is TRBJ2-1, with TRBD2 identical over 9 bases. This CDR3 has 15 amino acids. The junction had 12 bases not matched to a gene; V was cut back by 8 bases and J by 7 bases. The germline CDR1 and CDR2 sequences are SGHTA and FQGNSA. The CDR3 loop reads CASQGGREGRNEQFF. The DNA for the CDR3 is TGTGCCAGCCAAGGCGGGCGGGAGGGTCGGAATGAGCAGTTCTTC.

The chain combines TRBV12-5 with TRBJ2-6; D is perhaps TRBD2 (7 bases). Per the germline V gene, CDR1 is LGHNT and CDR2 is FRNRAP. The CDR3 spans 18 residues. Between the trimmed V and J ends, which lost 4 bases and 0 bases, there was a span of 16 bases. The CDR3 region has the DNA TGTGCTAGTGGTTGGGGGGGCGGGGAGAACTCTGGGGCCAACGTCCTGACTTTC. Its protein is CASGWGGGENSGANVLTF.

The V call is TRBV5-6, the J call TRBJ2-2, with TRBD2 matching over 8 bases. Trimming at V came to 2 bases and at J to 6 bases, leaving 9 bases not matched to a gene. This CDR3 region has 16 residues. Germline CDR1 and CDR2: SGHDT and YYEEEE. CDR3 loop: CASSFKRGRGPGELFF. CDR3 coding DNA: TGTGCCAGCAGCTTTAAGCGGGGGAGGGGACCCGGGGAGCTGTTTTTT.

The chain recombines TRBV7-6 with TRBJ2-2; 7 bases map to TRBD2. Germline-derived CDR1 and CDR2 are SGHVS and FNYEAQ. The V segment lost 1 base and the J segment 6 bases; nucleotides outside the gene matches: 5. The CDR3 runs to 15 residues. CDR3 protein: CASSLVRGDAGELFF. DNA for the CDR3: TGTGCCAGCAGCTTAGTTCGGGGGGATGCCGGGGAGCTGTTTTTT.

This clone has only a few counts. J is TRBJ2-7 and V is TRBV6-6; D ambiguous. Between the trimmed V and J ends, which lost 6 bases and 0 bases, there was a span of 3 bases. CDR1 and CDR2 from the germline V gene are MNHNY and SVGAGI (reference sequence). The CDR3 runs to 11 residues. The CDR3: CASSHSYEQYF. DNA for the CDR3: TGTGCCAGCAGCCACTCCTACGAGCAGTACTTC.

The V call is TRBV20-1, the J call TRBJ2-1, with D uncertain. The CDR3 is made up of 11 amino acids. From germline, CDR1 is DFQATT and CDR2 SNEGSKA (reference sequence). Between the trimmed V and J ends, which lost 6 bases and 12 bases, there was a span of 15 bases. The CDR3 spells CSAADGSRQFF. The CDR3 region has the DNA TGCAGTGCCGCTGATGGCTCCCGGCAGTTCTTC.

The chain couples TRBV28 to TRBJ2-1, with D maybe TRBD2 (6 bases). Germline-derived CDR1 and CDR2 are MDHEN and SYDVKM. Between the trimmed V and J ends, which lost 2 bases and 4 bases, there was a span of 12 bases. The CDR3 runs 15 residues. The CDR3 spells CASSLDSGRYNEQFF. As DNA, the CDR3 is TGTGCCAGCAGTTTAGATAGCGGCCGGTACAATGAGCAGTTCTTC.

J is TRBJ2-6 and V is TRBV7-6; TRBD2 matches at 7 bases. V gave up 4 bases and J gave up 2 bases; unmatched junction bases: 8. The germline CDR1 and CDR2 sequences are SGHVS and FNYEAQ. This CDR3 spans 17 amino acids. The CDR3: CASSSKGGSTGANVLTF. CDR3 sequence (DNA): TGTGCCAGCAGCTCTAAGGGAGGGAGTACTGGGGCCAACGTCCTGACTTTC.

The chain employs TRBV29-1 and TRBJ1-2, with a weak D call TRBD1 (5 bases). In germline, CDR1 is SQVTM, CDR2 ANQGSEA. The CDR3 spans 13 residues. V lost 4 bases and J 6 bases, leaving 15 bases between the germline ends. The CDR3 nucleotides are TGCAGCGTTGTGGGGGGGAGGCAGAATGGCTACACCTTC. This codes for CSVVGGRQNGYTF. Looking up the rest from reference TRBV29-1 and TRBJ1-2 gives the full variable domain: SAVISQKPSRDICQRGTSLTIQCQVDSQVTMMFWYRQQPGQSLTLIATANQGSEATYESGFVIDKFPISRPNLTFSTLTVSNMSPEDSSIYLCSVVGGRQNGYTFGSGTRLTVV.

The chain links TRBV28 to TRBJ1-5; 9 nucleotides agree with TRBD1. The germline V gene encodes CDR1 MDHEN and CDR2 SYDVKM. J gave up 4 bases and V 6 bases, and 10 bases lay outside the gene matches. CDR3 length: 16 residues. The CDR3 region has the DNA TGTGCCAGCAGCCGGACAGGGGACGCTAGTAATCAGCCCCAGCATTTT. Its protein product is CASSRTGDASNQPQHF. The complete variable domain, with remaining parts taken from reference TRBV28 and TRBJ1-5, reads DVKVTQSSRYLVKRTGEKVFLECVQDMDHENMFWYRQDPGLGLRLIYFSYDVKMKEKGDIPEGYSVSREKKERFSLILESASTNQTSMYLCASSRTGDASNQPQHFGDGTRLSIL.

The chain has TRBV7-9 and TRBJ2-7, with 9 bases matching TRBD1. With 5 bases clipped from V and 5 bases from J, the junction kept 4 bases outside the gene matches. The CDR3 sequence is 13 residues long. Germline lookup yields CDR1 SEHNR and CDR2 FQNEAQ (reference sequence). The CDR3 sequence: CASSPRDRDEQYF. As DNA, the CDR3 is TGTGCCAGCAGCCCGCGGGACAGGGACGAGCAGTACTTC.

V usage is TRBV7-3 and J usage is TRBJ2-1, with D possibly being TRBD2 (6 bases). Trimming stripped 3 bases from V and 4 bases from J, with 16 bases between. The CDR3 covers 16 residues. Germline V CDR1 and CDR2: SGHTA, FQGTGA. CDR3 in DNA: TGTGCCAGCAGCTTCAGCCCGGTGGCGGGATACAATGAGCAGTTCTTC. Amino acid sequence: CASSFSPVAGYNEQFF.

The V call is TRBV7-2, the J call TRBJ1-2, with 7 bases fitting TRBD1. Looked up from germline, CDR1 is SGHTA and CDR2 is FQGNSA. The CDR3 has 15 amino acids. With V trimmed by 1 base and J by 3 bases, 5 bases remained unmatched. The CDR3 region is CASSLGQGSDYGYTF. The CDR3 DNA reads as TGTGCCAGCAGCTTAGGACAGGGCTCCGACTATGGCTACACCTTC.

V usage is TRBV27 and J usage is TRBJ2-3, with D unresolved. V shed 3 bases and J shed 5 bases, with 9 bases lying between them. This CDR3 has 13 amino acids. The germline V gene has CDR1 MNHEY and CDR2 SMNVEV (reference sequence). The CDR3 here is CASSFTSQDTQYF. Here the CDR3 DNA reads TGTGCCAGCAGTTTTACAAGTCAAGATACGCAGTATTTT.

This chain connects TRBV7-6 to TRBJ2-2; a weak D match, TRBD2 (6 bases). V lost 1 base and J 7 bases, leaving 13 bases between the germline ends. Germline values: CDR1 SGHVS, CDR2 FNYEAQ. There are 15 residues in the CDR3. CDR3 sequence: CASSLVVGGLGELFF. CDR3 sequence (DNA): TGTGCCAGCAGCTTAGTTGTGGGAGGTCTCGGGGAGCTGTTTTTT.

This clone has more than one count but fewer than ten. The chain employs TRBV7-9 and TRBJ2-1; TRBD1 is a possible D gene (6 bases). The CDR3 contains 12 residues. The V gene lost 5 bases and the J gene lost 8 bases, with 10 bases spanning the gap. The germline V gene encodes CDR1 SEHNR and CDR2 FQNEAQ (reference sequence). The CDR3 DNA reads as TGTGCCAGCAGCATACAGGGAGATGAGCAGTTCTTC. It translates to CASSIQGDEQFF.

This clone was seen a few times. The chain uses TRBV7-3 and TRBJ1-6; tentative D call: TRBD1 (6 bases). Germline CDR1 SGHTA, CDR2 FQGTGA. The V gene lost 5 bases and the J gene lost 5 bases, with 10 bases spanning the gap. The CDR3 has 14 amino acids. The CDR3 nucleotides are TGTGCCAGCAGCCGGGACAAGGATAATTCACCCCTCCACTTT. Its translation is CASSRDKDNSPLHF.

This clone has just one count. The V and J genes are TRBV11-2 and TRBJ2-1, with 16 nucleotides matching TRBD2. The length of the CDR3 is 18 residues. V was pared by 5 bases and J by 7 bases, with 11 bases of the junction left unmatched. Germline lookup yields CDR1 SGHAT and CDR2 FQNNGV. CDR3 sequence reads: CASSPRGTSGRALNEQFF. CDR3 coding DNA: TGTGCCAGCAGCCCCAGGGGGACTAGCGGGAGGGCTTTGAATGAGCAGTTCTTC.

CDR3 protein: CASSPNPQNEQFF. The CDR3 DNA reads TGCGCCAGCAGCCCAAACCCCCAGAATGAGCAGTTCTTC. V gene TRBV5-1 combines with J gene TRBJ2-1; no definite D call. Germline V gene lookup returns CDR1 SGHRS and CDR2 YFSETQ. There are 13 residues in the CDR3. Between the trimmed V and J ends, which lost 4 bases and 7 bases, there was a span of 12 bases.

The CDR3 nucleotides read TGTGCCAGCAGTTACCGACAGACCGGCGCACATGAAGCTTTCTTT. Protein product: CASSYRQTGAHEAFF. The chain employs TRBV6-6 and TRBJ1-1; possible D gene TRBD1, 5 bases. Trimming left V 2 bases short and J 7 bases short, with 17 bases between. CDR3 length equals 15 residues. From germline, CDR1 is MNHNY and CDR2 SVGAGI (reference sequence).